Listed here are 29 T cell receptor beta chains from one sample, sequenced in a study of T cells in Graves' hyperthyroidism and ophthalmopathy. Amplification targeted TCR beta CDR3 regions from RNA transcripts. Carried out on the TCR CDR3, a first-round RT-PCR used the HTBI primer set. Via MiXCR, TCRdb re-called the multiplex PCR reads, giving one row per CDR3 protein. The sample holds approximately 480,000 distinct CDR3 sequences, roughly 20% seen once. Sequences were obtained from blood. Receptors were obtained from a young man with Graves' hyperthyroidism.

The V call is TRBV27, the J call TRBJ2-7, with 10 bases matching TRBD2. CDR3 length equals 15 residues. V gave up 2 bases and J gave up 6 bases; unmatched junction bases: 7. CDR1 is MNHEY and CDR2 is SMNVEV in the germline V gene (reference sequence). CDR3 amino acids: CASSLGASGSFEQYF. DNA for the CDR3: TGTGCCAGCAGTTTAGGGGCTAGCGGGAGCTTCGAGCAGTACTTC.

This clonotype has ten or more counts. The rearrangement links TRBV3-1 to TRBJ1-1, with D possibly matching TRBD1 (6 bases). This CDR3 region has 13 residues. Germline values: CDR1 LGHDT, CDR2 YNNKEL (reference sequence). The V and J ends lost 4 bases and 1 base respectively, with 7 bases between them. The CDR3 bases are TGTGCCAGCAGCCGCAGGGGGAACACTGAAGCTTTCTTT. Amino acid sequence: CASSRRGNTEAFF.

This clonotype has at least ten counts. The V and J genes are TRBV11-1 and TRBJ1-5; D ambiguous. The CDR3 spans 16 residues. V was shortened by 4 bases and J by 4 bases, with 17 bases between the two germline ends. CDR1 is SGHAT, CDR2 FQDESV, per germline (reference sequence). The CDR3 here is CASSSAPGKGNQPQHF. CDR3 nucleotides: TGTGCCAGCAGCTCAGCCCCGGGGAAAGGAAATCAGCCCCAGCATTTT.

This clonotype occurred many times. The chain recombines TRBV28 with TRBJ1-2, with D maybe TRBD1 (5 bases). The CDR3 is 14 residues long. CDR1 MDHEN and CDR2 SYDVKM come from the germline V gene. The ends were cut back, 6 bases at V and 4 bases at J, with 15 bases in the middle. The CDR3 nucleotides read TGTGCCAGCAGCTTAGACTCCGACAGCTATGGCTACACCTTC. Translated: CASSLDSDSYGYTF.

This clonotype was picked up many times. This rearrangement joins TRBV6-1 to TRBJ2-5; D is unclear. Germline CDR1 reads MNHNS; CDR2 reads SASEGT. The CDR3 is 13 residues long. The V and J ends lost 1 base and 4 bases respectively, with 7 bases between them. CDR3 amino acids: CASSEVLTETQYF. The CDR3 DNA reads TGTGCCAGCAGTGAAGTACTTACAGAGACCCAGTACTTC.

Ten or more counts support this clonotype. The chain links TRBV6-1 to TRBJ2-2; D may match TRBD1 or TRBD2 (5 bases each). The V end was cut by 0 bases, the J end by 6 bases, with 14 bases between. Germline values: CDR1 MNHNS, CDR2 SASEGT. The CDR3 covers 16 residues. The CDR3 region is CASSEAGTFHPGELFF. CDR3 coding DNA: TGTGCCAGCAGTGAAGCGGGGACCTTCCATCCCGGGGAGCTGTTTTTT.

This clonotype was observed a handful of times. The genes are TRBV3-1 and TRBJ1-5; D is ambiguous. This CDR3 is built from 13 residues. Germline V lookup: CDR1 LGHDT, CDR2 YNNKEL (reference sequence). Trimming left V 0 bases short and J 11 bases short, with 11 bases between. CDR3 nucleotides: TGTGCCAGCAGCCAAGATTCAGGAAGGGCCCAGCATTTT. Protein product: CASSQDSGRAQHF.

The chain uses TRBV11-2 and TRBJ2-5; TRBD1 matches 11 bases. Germline-derived CDR1 and CDR2 are SGHAT and FQNNGV. Trimming cost V 3 bases and J 3 bases; bases outside gene matches: 3. The CDR3 loop spans 15 amino acids. The CDR3 here is CASSFRGQGEETQYF. In DNA, the CDR3 is TGTGCCAGCAGCTTCAGGGGACAGGGGGAAGAGACCCAGTACTTC.

In its sample, this clonotype was seen many times. The rearrangement links TRBV6-5 to TRBJ2-5, with D uncertain. Trimming stripped 1 base from V and 3 bases from J, with 9 bases between. Germline CDR1 is MNHEY and CDR2 is SVGAGI. CDR3 length: 14 residues. The CDR3 sequence: CASSYFGVEETQYF. CDR3 in DNA: TGTGCCAGCAGTTACTTTGGGGTGGAAGAGACCCAGTACTTC.

This clonotype was observed at least ten times. This chain joins TRBV6-2 or TRBV6-3 and TRBJ1-1; 7 bases fit TRBD1. Looked up from germline, CDR1 is MNHEY and CDR2 is SVGEGT. With V trimmed by 0 bases and J by 3 bases, 7 bases remained unmatched. This CDR3 has 16 amino acids. As DNA, the CDR3 is TGTGCCAGCAGTTACTCGCGAACAGGGGATGACACTGAAGCTTTCTTT. Amino acid sequence: CASSYSRTGDDTEAFF.

This clonotype was recorded many times. The junction shows a germline mismatch at one end, possibly a read error. The V and J genes are TRBV6-2 or TRBV6-3 and TRBJ2-5; 7 positions match TRBD1. This CDR3 has 15 amino acids. CDR1 is MNHEY, CDR2 SVGEGT, per germline. CDR3 sequence (DNA): TGTGCCAGCAGTAGGACCAGGGGGTCCCAACAGACCCAGTACTTC. Translation gives CASSRTRGSQQTQYF.

This clonotype turned up a few times. Written as DNA, the CDR3 is TGTGCCAGCAGTTCGACAGATTCAACCGGGGAGCTGTTTTTT. This codes for CASSSTDSTGELFF. This chain joins TRBV27 and TRBJ2-2; a possible D gene is TRBD1 (5 bases). The V and J ends lost 4 bases and 5 bases respectively, with 11 bases between them. The CDR3 loop spans 14 amino acids. Germline V gene lookup returns CDR1 MNHEY and CDR2 SMNVEV (reference sequence).

This clonotype was picked up many times. This chain connects TRBV20-1 to TRBJ2-7, with unresolved D. The V end was cut by 6 bases, the J end by 0 bases, with 12 bases between. Per the germline V gene, CDR1 is DFQATT and CDR2 is SNEGSKA (reference sequence). This CDR3 spans 13 amino acids. The CDR3 is CSAETYHSYEQYF. CDR3 coding DNA: TGCAGTGCCGAGACATATCACTCCTACGAGCAGTACTTC.

The chain links TRBV3-1 to TRBJ1-1; D might be TRBD1 (5 bases). In germline, CDR1 is LGHDT, CDR2 YNNKEL (reference sequence). The V end was cut by 1 base, the J end by 1 base, with 10 bases between. The CDR3 length is 15 residues. In nucleotides, the CDR3 is TGTGCCAGCAGCCAAGGATGGGGGGGGAACACTGAAGCTTTCTTT. Residues: CASSQGWGGNTEAFF.

This clonotype appeared many times. The J gene is TRBJ2-7, the V gene TRBV19; possibly TRBD1 for D (6 bases). Germline CDR1 reads LNHDA; CDR2 reads SQIVND (reference sequence). The CDR3 loop spans 14 amino acids. The ends were cut back, 6 bases at V and 2 bases at J, with 14 bases in the middle. CDR3 DNA sequence: TGTGCCAGTAGACGACAGGCCGCTCCCTACGAGCAGTACTTC. Translating gives CASRRQAAPYEQYF.

This clonotype was seen a handful of times. V and J are TRBV7-9 and TRBJ1-5; D gene uncertain. V lost 5 bases, J lost 7 bases, and 15 bases lay in between. CDR3 size: 14 residues. The germline CDR1 and CDR2 sequences are SEHNR and FQNEAQ (reference sequence). In nucleotides, the CDR3 is TGTGCCAGCAGCCCTATAGGCCTTGGACAGCCCCAGCATTTT. The encoded protein is CASSPIGLGQPQHF.

This clonotype was observed at least ten times. The J gene is TRBJ1-5, the V gene TRBV28; perhaps TRBD1 as D (5 bases). This CDR3 contains 17 residues. V gave up 2 bases and J gave up 4 bases, with 18 bases separating them. Germline assignment: CDR1 MDHEN and CDR2 SYDVKM. In nucleotides, the CDR3 is TGTGCCAGCAGTTTAAGGGGACCCGGTTTAGCAAATCAGCCCCAGCATTTT. Amino acids: CASSLRGPGLANQPQHF. Combining the CDR3 with reference TRBV28 and TRBJ1-5 gives the whole variable domain DVKVTQSSRYLVKRTGEKVFLECVQDMDHENMFWYRQDPGLGLRLIYFSYDVKMKEKGDIPEGYSVSREKKERFSLILESASTNQTSMYLCASSLRGPGLANQPQHFGDGTRLSIL.

A few counts support this clonotype. The chain has TRBV28 and TRBJ1-5, with D possibly being TRBD1 (6 bases). CDR1 MDHEN and CDR2 SYDVKM come from the germline V gene. The germline V and J ends were trimmed by 5 bases and 0 bases, with 20 bases remaining between them. This CDR3 is 18 amino acids long. The CDR3 sequence is CASSRERQARDSNQPQHF. The CDR3 DNA sequence: TGTGCCAGCAGTCGCGAAAGACAGGCCAGAGATAGCAATCAGCCCCAGCATTTT.

The J gene is TRBJ1-2, the V gene TRBV6-1; tentative D call: TRBD1 (5 bases). The CDR3 runs to 15 residues. The germline V gene has CDR1 MNHNS and CDR2 SASEGT. V shed 2 bases and J shed 6 bases, with 16 bases lying between them. CDR3 nucleotides: TGTGCCAGCAGTGAATCATGGGGCAGGGTAAATGGCTACACCTTC. Its translation is CASSESWGRVNGYTF.

The table lists this clonotype with many counts. The rearrangement uses TRBV7-8 and TRBJ1-1; 9 nucleotides match TRBD1. Germline V lookup: CDR1 SGHVS, CDR2 FQNEAQ. Germline trimming cut 5 bases from V and 11 bases from J; bases unmatched to any gene: 12. This CDR3 has 14 residues. DNA of the CDR3: TGTGCCAGCAGCCCGCTTCCGGGACAGGGATATGCTTTCTTT. It yields the protein CASSPLPGQGYAFF.

This clonotype was detected ten times or more. The rearrangement links TRBV6-1 to TRBJ2-5; 9 nucleotides align to TRBD2. V lost 6 bases and J lost 4; bases outside the gene matches: 9. CDR1 is MNHNS and CDR2 is SASEGT in the germline V gene. The length of the CDR3 is 15 residues. The CDR3 DNA follows: TGTGCCAGCAGACGACTAGCGGTGTCACGAGAGACCCAGTACTTC. Encoded protein: CASRRLAVSRETQYF.

This sequence joins TRBV5-1 and TRBJ2-7; the D is unclear. Trimming took 4 bases from V and 7 from J, leaving 15 bases between them. The CDR3 length is 13 residues. Germline CDR1 and CDR2: SGHRS and YFSETQ. This CDR3 reads CASSPQMAGEQYF. The CDR3 nucleotides read TGCGCCAGCAGCCCCCAAATGGCCGGGGAGCAGTACTTC.

The rearrangement uses TRBV19 and TRBJ1-5; 8 bases align to TRBD1. The germline V gene has CDR1 LNHDA and CDR2 SQIVND (reference sequence). V lost 2 bases to trimming and J lost 5 bases; unmatched junction nucleotides: 2. The length of the CDR3 is 14 residues. CDR3 bases: TGTGCCAGTAGTATACAGGGGGCAGATCAGCCCCAGCATTTT. Translation: CASSIQGADQPQHF.

Only a few counts were recorded for this clonotype. The chain employs TRBV28 and TRBJ1-2, with D hard to call. The CDR3 extends over 16 amino acids. Trimming cost V 6 bases and J 3 bases, with 20 bases left between them. CDR1 and CDR2 from the germline V gene are MDHEN and SYDVKM. For the CDR3, the DNA is TGTGCCAGCAGAACAACTAAGCCGCACCTCTACTATGGCTACACCTTC. Translating it yields CASRTTKPHLYYGYTF.

The sample holds many counts of this clonotype. The chain links TRBV12-3 or TRBV12-4 to TRBJ1-1, with D possibly TRBD1 on 5 matching bases. V was trimmed by 6 bases and J by 1 base, leaving 9 bases between them. This CDR3 comprises 13 residues. The CDR3 sequence: CASSNTGNTEAFF. The CDR3 DNA sequence: TGTGCCAGCAGCAATACAGGGAACACTGAAGCTTTCTTT.

This clonotype was seen many times. This rearrangement joins TRBV6-1 to TRBJ2-7; the D gene is possibly TRBD2 (5 bases). Germline lookup yields CDR1 MNHNS and CDR2 SASEGT. CDR3 length: 14 residues. V was trimmed by 0 bases and J by 5 bases, leaving 11 bases between them. CDR3 sequence: CASSEALERNEQYF. In nucleotides, the CDR3 is TGTGCCAGCAGTGAAGCTTTAGAGCGGAACGAGCAGTACTTC.

Note on this clonotype: This may stem from a read error, because a much larger clone lies one nucleotide away. Because it lacks the conserved phenylalanine or tryptophan at the end, this CDR3 is likely a read error. The rearrangement links TRBV5-5 to TRBJ1-3, with D possibly matching TRBD1 (5 bases). The CDR3 loop spans 13 amino acids. Between the trimmed V and J ends, which lost 0 bases and 7 bases, there was a span of 8 bases. Per the germline V gene, CDR1 is SGHKS and CDR2 is YYEKEE (reference sequence). Here the CDR3 reads CASSLAGRNTIYL. The CDR3 DNA reads as TGTGCCAGCAGCTTGGCAGGGAGGAACACCATATATCTT.

This clonotype was counted between two and nine times. The rearrangement links TRBV28 to TRBJ2-7; D possibly corresponds to TRBD1 (6 bases). The length of the CDR3 is 13 residues. CDR1 is MDHEN and CDR2 is SYDVKM in the germline V gene. Trimming removed 6 bases at V and 3 bases at J, with 12 bases between. The CDR3 DNA is TGTGCCAGCAGCCCCGGACAGAACTACGAGCAGTACTTC. Its translation is CASSPGQNYEQYF.

A few counts support this clonotype. The chain joins TRBV28 to TRBJ2-7, with D possibly being TRBD1 (5 bases). From germline, CDR1 is MDHEN and CDR2 SYDVKM. Trimming shortened V by 6 bases and J by 0 bases, and 18 bases separated the two germline ends. CDR3 size: 16 residues. The CDR3 protein is CASRDPTVSYSYEQYF. CDR3 coding DNA: TGTGCCAGCAGGGACCCGACAGTTTCCTACTCCTACGAGCAGTACTTC. Looking up the rest from reference TRBV28 and TRBJ2-7 gives the full variable domain: DVKVTQSSRYLVKRTGEKVFLECVQDMDHENMFWYRQDPGLGLRLIYFSYDVKMKEKGDIPEGYSVSREKKERFSLILESASTNQTSMYLCASRDPTVSYSYEQYFGPGTRLTVT.